The 3 T cell receptor beta chains below come from one sample, sequenced in a study of metastatic and nonmetastatic thyroid tumors. TCRdb ran MiXCR on the PCR reads. The data contain 50,000 or so clones, roughly 18% of them seen just once; the ten biggest clones take up 2.5% to 3.5%. Ahead of thyroid surgery, no patient had received treatment of any kind. Sample: blood. The receptor set was obtained from a female donor with papillary thyroid cancer or a benign thyroid nodule (not recorded which). Some clones in this sample may be carry-over from other donors' samples.

J is TRBJ2-1 and V is TRBV10-1; perhaps TRBD2 as D (6 bases). Germline V CDR1 and CDR2: WNHNN, SYGVQD (reference sequence). Trimming cost V 7 bases and J 3 bases, with 25 bases left between them. The CDR3 sequence is 18 residues long. The CDR3: CASISYRTGANVYNEQFF. As DNA, the CDR3 is TGCGCCAGCATTTCCTATAGAACGGGAGCGAACGTCTACAATGAGCAGTTCTTC.

The table lists this clone with many counts. This sample includes further DNA sequences coding for the same CDR3. The chain is built from TRBV28 and TRBJ2-3; no reliable D call. CDR1 MDHEN and CDR2 SYDVKM come from the germline V gene. The V gene lost 2 bases and the J gene lost 4 bases, with 10 bases spanning the gap. The CDR3 totals 14 residues. The CDR3 protein is CASSLGLVADTQYF. The DNA of the CDR3 is TGTGCCAGCAGTTTAGGTTTAGTCGCAGATACGCAGTATTTT.

In its sample, this clone was seen many times. The rearrangement joins TRBV20-1 to TRBJ2-3; D is uncertain. The CDR3 is made up of 13 amino acids. V lost 1 base and J lost 0, with 5 bases in between. Germline V gives CDR1 DFQATT, CDR2 SNEGSKA (reference sequence). As DNA, the CDR3 is TGCAGTGCTAGAGGGCCTAGCACAGATACGCAGTATTTT. The encoded protein is CSARGPSTDTQYF.